The rows below give T cell receptor beta chains drawn from one sample of a study of shared clonotypes between healthy human individuals. Sequencing used immunoSEQ multiplex PCR; TCRdb keeps in-frame clones, though not all of them. The profile shows approximately 620,000 clones, almost 97% of them singletons. Material: naive CD4+ T cells sorted from blood. These receptor sequences come from a woman in her thirties in good health. Both conserved end residues are part of each CDR3. D genes are given only for firm matches. Some rows have no size entry. The others give once, few or many, or a class for an expanded clone.

size,V,D,J,CDR3,DNA
-,TRBV19,-,TRBJ2-3,CASSRGFGDTQYF,TGTGCCAGTAGTAGGGGATTTGGAGATACGCAGTATTTT
-,TRBV2,-,TRBJ2-2,CASSEGRNTGELFF,TGTGCCAGCAGTGAGGGCAGAAACACCGGGGAGCTGTTTTTT
once,TRBV14,TRBD1,TRBJ2-7,CASSQLKLRGQGMKEQYF,TGTGCCAGCAGCCAGTTGAAACTTCGGGGACAGGGAATGAAAGAGCAGTACTTC
few,TRBV7-2,-,TRBJ1-2,CASSLAAGYTF,TGTGCCAGCAGCTTAGCGGCAGGCTACACCTTC
-,TRBV10-2,-,TRBJ2-5,CASSESRDFQETQYF,TGCGCCAGCAGTGAGTCGAGGGACTTTCAAGAGACCCAGTACTTC
-,TRBV28,TRBD1,TRBJ1-2,CASSIGQGDGYTF,TGTGCCAGCAGTATTGGACAGGGAGATGGCTACACCTTC
-,TRBV28,-,TRBJ2-7,CASSTPGVRARYYEQYF,TGTGCCAGCAGTACCCCCGGGGTTAGGGCTAGATACTACGAGCAGTACTTC
-,TRBV7-9,-,TRBJ2-3,CASSLGDRAGDTQYF,TGTGCCAGCAGCTTAGGCGATCGGGCGGGAGATACGCAGTATTTT
-,TRBV6-5,-,TRBJ1-1,CASNQIDAGGAFF,TGTGCCAGCAACCAGATAGACGCCGGTGGAGCTTTCTTT
-,TRBV5-1,TRBD2,TRBJ2-3,CASTPLAGHTDTQYF,TGCGCCAGCACTCCACTAGCGGGGCACACAGATACGCAGTATTTT
-,TRBV5-1,-,TRBJ2-7,CASSLESKGYEQYF,TGCGCCAGCAGCTTGGAGTCGAAGGGGTACGAGCAGTACTTC
-,TRBV10-3,-,TRBJ1-2,CAISESEGNGYTF,TGTGCCATCAGTGAGTCGGAAGGGAATGGCTACACCTTC
-,TRBV4-1,-,TRBJ2-2,CASSPRDLNTGELFF,TGCGCCAGCAGCCCCCGGGACTTGAACACCGGGGAGCTGTTTTTT
-,TRBV4-1,-,TRBJ1-3,CASSQIKGSSGNTIYF,TGCGCCAGCAGCCAAATCAAGGGAAGCTCTGGAAACACCATATATTTT
-,TRBV5-6,-,TRBJ1-4,CASSLGSRDEKLFF,TGTGCCAGCAGCTTGGGGTCGAGGGATGAAAAACTGTTTTTT
-,TRBV21-1,-,TRBJ1-5,CASSKGIGRAGQGSPSNQPQHF,TGTGCCAGCAGCAAAGGTATTGGCCGGGCAGGGCAAGGTTCCCCCAGCAATCAGCCCCAGCATTTT
-,TRBV7-3,-,TRBJ2-5,CASSSGIRETQYF,TGTGCCAGCAGCTCCGGGATACGAGAGACCCAGTACTTC
-,TRBV10-3,-,TRBJ1-5,CAISESPGGSYGNQPQHF,TGTGCCATCAGTGAGTCGCCAGGCGGCTCGTATGGCAATCAGCCCCAGCATTTT
-,TRBV7-3,TRBD2,TRBJ2-3,CASSFRAGGLDTQYF,TGTGCCAGCAGCTTTCGAGCGGGAGGGCTAGATACGCAGTATTTT
-,TRBV2,TRBD2,TRBJ2-1,CASSELLAGVVDEQFF,TGTGCCAGCAGCGAACTACTAGCGGGAGTTGTGGATGAGCAGTTCTTC
-,TRBV29-1,-,TRBJ2-7,CSAAGHLMEEQYF,TGCAGCGCCGCAGGCCACCTAATGGAGGAGCAGTACTTC
-,TRBV28,-,TRBJ1-1,CASSDGWLSNTEAFF,TGTGCCAGCAGCGATGGGTGGCTATCGAACACTGAAGCTTTCTTT
-,TRBV6-6,TRBD1,TRBJ2-2,CASSYGDRISTGELFF,TGTGCCAGCAGTTACGGGGACAGGATCTCCACCGGGGAGCTGTTTTTT
once,TRBV10-3,TRBD1,TRBJ1-3,CAISGDRVLNTIYF,TGTGCCATCAGTGGGGACAGGGTTCTAAACACCATATATTTT
-,TRBV19,-,TRBJ2-7,CASRGAYEQYF,TGTGCCAGTAGGGGCGCCTACGAGCAGTACTTC
few,TRBV7-9,-,TRBJ1-1,CASSLATEAFF,TGTGCCAGCAGCTTAGCGACTGAAGCTTTCTTT
-,TRBV5-1,-,TRBJ1-1,CASKTTSGVLNTEAFF,TGCGCCAGCAAAACTACCTCGGGGGTCCTGAACACTGAAGCTTTCTTT
-,TRBV7-9,-,TRBJ2-7,CASSPPRGSNYEQYF,TGTGCCAGCAGCCCCCCCAGGGGATCGAACTACGAGCAGTACTTC